This record covers a single T cell receptor (beta chain). This sample stems from a study of tumor T cells in aggressive B-cell lymphoma. Clones were sequenced by immunoSEQ multiplex PCR, and TCRdb holds only the in-frame ones, with some missing. The data hold around 2,600 clones, with roughly 91% observed a single time. Germline CDR1 reads ENHRY; CDR2 reads SYGVKD. The CDR3 contains 16 residues. With 2 bases clipped from V and 0 bases from J, the junction kept 5 bases outside the gene matches. This clonotype originated in an adult with diffuse large B cell lymphoma. Sequencing was carried out using tumor tissue. The chain has TRBV10-3 and TRBJ2-3, with TRBD1 matching over 7 bases. The DNA of the CDR3 is TGTGCCATCAGTGAGGGGGGACAGATTAGCACAGATACGCAGTATTTT. Translating it yields CAISEGGQISTDTQYF.